The 18 T cell receptor beta chains below were found in one sample sequenced in a study of cytomegalovirus exposure and HLA in healthy donors. Amplification used 60 Vbeta primers and 13 Jbeta primers. Here immunoSEQ multiplex PCR was the method, and the copy in TCRdb shows in-frame clones only, minus some. The sample includes about 200,000 clones, about 85% of them seen just once. The sample consisted of PBMCs. Receptors originate from a boy aged 2-15 years in good health and CMV-seronegative.

The chain is built from TRBV19 and TRBJ1-2; D is unclear. The length of the CDR3 is 13 residues. V dropped 3 bases and J dropped 6 bases, with 11 bases sitting between them. Looked up from germline, CDR1 is LNHDA and CDR2 is SQIVND (reference sequence). CDR3 in DNA: TGTGCCAGTAGTATTCGAGGGTTTGATGGCTACACCTTC. Translated, it gives CASSIRGFDGYTF.

This sequence joins TRBV12-5 and TRBJ1-6; D ambiguous. The V gene lost 1 base and the J gene lost 9 bases, with 7 bases spanning the gap. The germline gives CDR1 LGHNT, CDR2 FRNRAP. CDR3 size: 13 residues. In nucleotides, the CDR3 is TGTGCTAGTGGTTTGGAAACTGGTTCACCCCTCCACTTT. Amino acids: CASGLETGSPLHF.

The rearrangement uses TRBV30 and TRBJ1-2, with D possibly being TRBD1 (5 bases). The V and J ends lost 3 bases and 5 bases respectively, with 22 bases between them. This CDR3 spans 16 amino acids. Germline loops: CDR1 GTSNPN, CDR2 SVGIG (reference sequence). The CDR3: CAWSRGRATLRYGYTF. The CDR3 DNA is TGTGCCTGGAGCCGAGGCAGGGCAACCCTCCGATATGGCTACACCTTC.

This clone has just a few counts. The genes are TRBV10-2 and TRBJ2-3; tentatively, D is TRBD2 (6 bases). Trimming left V 2 bases short and J 3 bases short, with 9 bases between. The germline CDR1 and CDR2 sequences are WSHSY and SAAADI. The CDR3 covers 14 residues. The CDR3 loop reads CASSERGKTDTQYF. The CDR3 nucleotides are TGCGCCAGCAGTGAGCGGGGGAAGACAGATACGCAGTATTTT.

This rearrangement joins TRBV9 to TRBJ2-7; 12 bases are a match to TRBD1. The CDR3 has 14 residues. With 3 bases clipped from V and 5 bases from J, the junction kept 3 bases outside the gene matches. Germline assignment: CDR1 SGDLS and CDR2 YYNGEE. CDR3 nucleotides: TGTGCCAGCAGCGGCCGGGACAGGGGGCACGAGCAGTACTTC. This gives the protein CASSGRDRGHEQYF.

In regard to this clone: The junction departs from germline at one end; a sequencing error may be responsible. This chain links TRBV5-6 with TRBJ1-1; TRBD1 is a possible D gene (6 bases). Germline V CDR1 and CDR2: SGHDT, YYEEEE. This CDR3 contains 15 residues. CDR3 in amino acids: CASSLGPRGGAEAFF. The CDR3 nucleotides are TGTGCCAGCAGCTTGGGCCCGAGGGGGGGGGCTGAGGCTTTCTTT.

The chain carries TRBV5-1 and TRBJ2-5; TRBD2 aligns across 8 bases. There are 14 residues in the CDR3. The germline CDR1 and CDR2 sequences are SGHRS and YFSETQ. The junction had 7 bases not matched to a gene; V was cut back by 4 bases and J by 5 bases. DNA for the CDR3: TGCGCCAGCAGCCAGGGACTAGGCGAGGAGACCCAGTACTTC. This sequence encodes CASSQGLGEETQYF.

The chain is built from TRBV5-6 and TRBJ1-1, with TRBD1 identical over 8 bases. The CDR3 length is 15 residues. V was pared by 4 bases and J by 2 bases, with 7 bases of the junction left unmatched. The germline gives CDR1 SGHDT, CDR2 YYEEEE. The CDR3 coding sequence is TGTGCCAGCAGCCGACCGGACAGGGATAACACTGAAGCTTTCTTT. It codes for CASSRPDRDNTEAFF.

The CDR3 DNA reads as TGTGCCAGCAGGACAACAGGGGGGAACTATGGCTACACCTTC. It translates to CASRTTGGNYGYTF. The J gene is TRBJ1-2, the V gene TRBV6-5, with 8 bases that match TRBD1. V was clipped by 6 bases and J by 2 bases; unmatched bases: 5. This CDR3 comprises 14 residues. Germline lookup yields CDR1 MNHEY and CDR2 SVGAGI.

The rearrangement links TRBV29-1 to TRBJ2-1, with TRBD2 identical over 7 bases. The CDR3 is 13 residues long. From germline, CDR1 is SQVTM and CDR2 ANQGSEA. V dropped 7 bases and J dropped 5; count of bases not matched to a gene: 8. The CDR3 protein is CSALGGIHNEQFF. The DNA for the CDR3 is TGCAGCGCCCTCGGGGGGATCCACAATGAGCAGTTCTTC.

The chain couples TRBV7-9 to TRBJ1-2; 8 bases agree with TRBD1. This CDR3 contains 15 residues. Trimming took 5 bases from V and 4 from J; bases not matched to a gene: 9. CDR1 SEHNR and CDR2 FQNEAQ come from the germline V gene (reference sequence). The CDR3 DNA reads TGTGCCAGCAGCCCGAGACAGGGGCTTGGCTATGGCTACACCTTC. This encodes CASSPRQGLGYGYTF.

J is TRBJ2-5 and V is TRBV11-2; 12 bases align to TRBD2. The CDR3 length is 17 residues. After removal of 5 bases from V and 3 bases from J, the junction contained 10 bases not matched to a gene. Germline V gene sequence: CDR1 SGHAT, CDR2 FQNNGV. The CDR3 DNA reads as TGTGCCAGCAGCACGAGCCTAGCGGGGGGGCGGGAAGAGACCCAGTACTTC. Its protein product is CASSTSLAGGREETQYF.

The chain links TRBV5-1 to TRBJ2-7; D possibly corresponds to TRBD2 (6 bases). V lost 4 bases to trimming and J lost 0 bases, with 17 bases between them. Germline V gene data show CDR1 as SGHRS and CDR2 as YFSETQ. CDR3 length: 16 residues. The CDR3 nucleotides are TGCGCCAGCAGCCCTACTGCCGGACTACCCTCCTACGAGCAGTACTTC. This sequence encodes CASSPTAGLPSYEQYF. Drawing the rest from reference TRBV5-1 and TRBJ2-7, the complete variable domain is KAGVTQTPRYLIKTRGQQVTLSCSPISGHRSVSWYQQTPGQGLQFLFEYFSETQRNKGNFPGRFSGRQFSNSRSEMNVSTLELGDSALYLCASSPTAGLPSYEQYFGPGTRLTVT.

The chain couples TRBV13 to TRBJ1-1; a possible D gene is TRBD1 (5 bases). This CDR3 has 14 amino acids. CDR1 and CDR2 (germline): PRHDT, FYEKMQ (reference sequence). V lost 1 base to trimming and J lost 4 bases, with 10 bases between them. CDR3 sequence: CASSLAGGSTEAFF. The CDR3, as DNA: TGTGCCAGCAGCTTAGCGGGGGGATCCACTGAAGCTTTCTTT.

CDR3 amino acids: CASSGMLVSYNEQFF. In DNA form, the CDR3 reads TGTGCCAGCAGCGGTATGCTAGTCTCCTACAATGAGCAGTTCTTC. This chain links TRBV5-5 with TRBJ2-1; D ambiguous. Between the trimmed V and J ends, which lost 4 bases and 0 bases, there was a span of 11 bases. CDR1 and CDR2 from the germline V gene are SGHKS and YYEKEE (reference sequence). The CDR3 runs to 15 residues.

On this clone itself: It is unclear where the CDR3 begins or ends on the DNA, so no DNA is shown, and the CDR3 is as TCRdb lists it. This CDR3 reads CGDSAPAAKIPWTGPGQYF. This chain connects TRBV4-1 to TRBJ2-7; the D call of TRBD1 is as the table states it, not checked on the DNA. Both ends counted, the CDR3 spans 19 residues. Germline CDR1 MGHRA, CDR2 YSYEKL.

The CDR3 DNA reads as TGTGCCAGCAGTGAGGGTTACTACGAGCAGTACTTC. This gives the protein CASSEGYYEQYF. The chain carries TRBV6-6 and TRBJ2-7, with D possibly TRBD2 on 5 matching bases. The CDR3 spans 12 residues. The germline V gene encodes CDR1 MNHNY and CDR2 SVGAGI (reference sequence). The ends were cut back, 5 bases at V and 3 bases at J, with 8 bases in the middle.

A single count supports this clone. The chain uses TRBV15 and TRBJ2-7; D gene unclear. Germline V gives CDR1 LNHNV, CDR2 YYDKDF (reference sequence). The CDR3 totals 13 residues. Trimming removed 5 bases from V and 0 bases from J, with 8 bases in between. DNA for the CDR3: TGTGCCACCAGCCCCACAGACTCCTACGAGCAGTACTTC. Residues: CATSPTDSYEQYF.